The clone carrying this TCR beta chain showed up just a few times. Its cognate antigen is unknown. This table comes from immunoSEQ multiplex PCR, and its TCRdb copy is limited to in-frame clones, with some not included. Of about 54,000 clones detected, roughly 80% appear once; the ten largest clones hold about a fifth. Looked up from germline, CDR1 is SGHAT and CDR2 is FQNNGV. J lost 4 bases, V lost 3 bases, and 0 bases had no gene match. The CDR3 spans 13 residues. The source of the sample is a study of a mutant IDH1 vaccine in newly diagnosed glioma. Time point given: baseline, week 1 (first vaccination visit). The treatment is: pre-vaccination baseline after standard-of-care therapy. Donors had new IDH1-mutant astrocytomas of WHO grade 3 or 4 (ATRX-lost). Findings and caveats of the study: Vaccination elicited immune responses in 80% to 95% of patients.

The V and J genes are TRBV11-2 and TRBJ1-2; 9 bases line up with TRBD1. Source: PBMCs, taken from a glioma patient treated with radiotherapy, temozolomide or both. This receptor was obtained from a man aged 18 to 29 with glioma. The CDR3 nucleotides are TGTGCCAGCAGCTTGACAGGGGGCTATGGCTACACCTTC. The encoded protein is CASSLTGGYGYTF.